This TCR beta chain is from a study of shared clonotypes between healthy human individuals. In the study overall: Donors had three CD4 naive, three CD4 memory, two CD8 naive and one CD8 memory plate apiece. Notes on the study in general: Rarefaction showed that sequencing of sorted subsets was incomplete (despite large depth). Naive subsets typically showed greater estimated richness than memory subsets.

This CDR3 region has 13 residues. V was cut by 3 bases and J by 6 bases, with 9 bases left in between. The V gene's germline CDR1 is MRHNA and CDR2 SNTAGT. Note on this clone: What it binds is unknown.

DNA at 200 ng, 25,000 to 30,000 T cell genomes, went into sorted-subset replicate PCRs. Clones were read by immunoSEQ multiplex PCR, and TCRdb kept only the in-frame ones, dropping some. In the table there are a few million clones, almost 96% of which are singletons. This clonotype was obtained from a young man in good health. This rearrangement joins TRBV6-4 to TRBJ1-5; D is uncertain. The sequenced material came from naive CD4+ T cells sorted from blood. The subset denotes: CD45RA+ positively selected. CDR3 coding DNA: TGTGCCAGCAGTGAAGGTCCAGGTCAGCCCCAGCATTTT. Translating gives CASSEGPGQPQHF.